This T cell receptor beta chain was obtained from a study of T cell repertoires in cytomegalovirus infection. Study-wide context: Evidence of both CMV infection and a matching HLA type came from public TCR beta signatures. The study's findings and limits: Individuals carrying CMV plus the relevant HLA were identified by cumulative frequency of public TCR beta families.

In this sample, this clonotype turned up many times. Its cognate antigen is unknown. The V end lost 7 bases, the J end lost 0 bases, and 14 bases lay between the germline ends. This CDR3 comprises 15 residues. Germline CDR1 reads SGHVS; CDR2 reads FQNEAQ. One entry per CDR3 protein results from TCRdb running MiXCR on the reads. Of around 360,000 distinct CDR3 sequences in the sample, around a third were seen once. Here the sequenced sample was cultured PBMCs, taken from culture after CMV antigen stimulation. The sequence derives from a human donor in good health (CMV status not recorded). Some clones in this sample may be carry-over from other donors' samples. The chain recombines TRBV7-8 with TRBJ2-3, with a tentative D call TRBD2 (5 bases). This chain's CDR3 is CASTLRESSTDTQYF. In DNA form, the CDR3 reads TGTGCCAGCACCCTGAGGGAGTCTAGCACAGATACGCAGTATTTT.